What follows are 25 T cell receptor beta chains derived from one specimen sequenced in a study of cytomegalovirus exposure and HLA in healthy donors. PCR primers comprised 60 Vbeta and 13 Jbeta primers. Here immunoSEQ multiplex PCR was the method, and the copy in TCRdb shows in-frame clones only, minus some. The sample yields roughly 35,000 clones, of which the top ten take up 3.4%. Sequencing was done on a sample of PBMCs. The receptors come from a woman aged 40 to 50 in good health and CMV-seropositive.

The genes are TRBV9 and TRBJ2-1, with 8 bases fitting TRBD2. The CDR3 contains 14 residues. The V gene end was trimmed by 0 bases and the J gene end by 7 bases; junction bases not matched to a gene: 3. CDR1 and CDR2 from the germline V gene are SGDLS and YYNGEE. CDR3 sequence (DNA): TGTGCCAGCAGCGTAGTTGGACTAGCAAATGAGCAGTTCTTC. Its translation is CASSVVGLANEQFF. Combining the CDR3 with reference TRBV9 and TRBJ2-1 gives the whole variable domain DSGVTQTPKHLITATGQRVTLRCSPRSGDLSVYWYQQSLDQGLQFLIQYYNGEERAKGNILERFSAQQFPDLHSELNLSSLELGDSALYFCASSVVGLANEQFFGPGTRLTVL.

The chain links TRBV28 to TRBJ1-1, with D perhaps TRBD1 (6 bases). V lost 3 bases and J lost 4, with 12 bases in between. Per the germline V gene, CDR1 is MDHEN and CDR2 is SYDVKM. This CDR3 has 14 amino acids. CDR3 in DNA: TGTGCCAGCAGTTTGTCAGGGGCGGGCACTGAAGCTTTCTTT. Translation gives CASSLSGAGTEAFF.

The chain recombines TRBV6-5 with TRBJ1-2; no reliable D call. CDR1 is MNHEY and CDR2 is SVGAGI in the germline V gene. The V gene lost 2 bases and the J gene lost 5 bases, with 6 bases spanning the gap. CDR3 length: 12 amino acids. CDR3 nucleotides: TGTGCCAGCAGTTACGGAGGGTATGGCTACACCTTC. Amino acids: CASSYGGYGYTF.

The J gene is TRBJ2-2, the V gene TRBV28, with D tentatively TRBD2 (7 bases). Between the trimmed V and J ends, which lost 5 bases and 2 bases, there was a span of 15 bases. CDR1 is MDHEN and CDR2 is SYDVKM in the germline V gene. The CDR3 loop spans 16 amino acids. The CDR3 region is CASSRNGGRNTGELFF. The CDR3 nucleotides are TGTGCCAGCAGTCGTAACGGGGGGCGAAACACCGGGGAGCTGTTTTTT.

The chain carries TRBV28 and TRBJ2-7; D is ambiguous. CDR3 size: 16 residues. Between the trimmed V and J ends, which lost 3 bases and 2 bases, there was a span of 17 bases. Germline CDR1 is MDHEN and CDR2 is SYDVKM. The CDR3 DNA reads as TGTGCCAGCAGTTTGGGTGGTGTGACGGAGACCTACGAGCAGTACTTC. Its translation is CASSLGGVTETYEQYF. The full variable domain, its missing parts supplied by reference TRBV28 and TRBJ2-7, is DVKVTQSSRYLVKRTGEKVFLECVQDMDHENMFWYRQDPGLGLRLIYFSYDVKMKEKGDIPEGYSVSREKKERFSLILESASTNQTSMYLCASSLGGVTETYEQYFGPGTRLTVT.

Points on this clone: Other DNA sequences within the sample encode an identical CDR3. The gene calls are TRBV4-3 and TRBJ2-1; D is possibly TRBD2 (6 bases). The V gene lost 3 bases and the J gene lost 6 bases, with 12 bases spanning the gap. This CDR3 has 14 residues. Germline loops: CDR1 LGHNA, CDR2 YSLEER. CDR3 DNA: TGCGCCAGCAGCCAGATATTTAGCGGCAATGAGCAGTTCTTC. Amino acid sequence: CASSQIFSGNEQFF.

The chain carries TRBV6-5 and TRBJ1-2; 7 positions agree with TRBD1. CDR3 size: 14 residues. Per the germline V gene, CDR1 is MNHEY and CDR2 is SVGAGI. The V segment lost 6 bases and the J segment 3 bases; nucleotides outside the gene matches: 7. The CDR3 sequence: CASSLVGTDYGYTF. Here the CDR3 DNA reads TGTGCCAGCAGCCTCGTCGGGACAGACTATGGCTACACCTTC.

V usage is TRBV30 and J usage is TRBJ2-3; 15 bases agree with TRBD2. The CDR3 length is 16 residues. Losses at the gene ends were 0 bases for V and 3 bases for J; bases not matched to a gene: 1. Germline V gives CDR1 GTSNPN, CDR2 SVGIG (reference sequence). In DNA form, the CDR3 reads TGTGCCTGGAGTGTAGGACTAGCGGGAGGGACAGATACGCAGTATTTT. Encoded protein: CAWSVGLAGGTDTQYF.

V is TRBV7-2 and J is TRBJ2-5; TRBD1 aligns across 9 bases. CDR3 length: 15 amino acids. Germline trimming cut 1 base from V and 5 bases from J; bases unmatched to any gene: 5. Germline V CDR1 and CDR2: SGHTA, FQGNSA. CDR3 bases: TGTGCCAGCAGCTTAGGGGACAGGGCGCAGGAGACCCAGTACTTC. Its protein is CASSLGDRAQETQYF.

The CDR3 bases are TGCGCCAGCAGCCAAGATCGTGCGGCGGGACAGCCCTACAATGAGCAGTTCTTC. It encodes CASSQDRAAGQPYNEQFF. J is TRBJ2-1 and V is TRBV4-3, with a weak D call TRBD1 (7 bases). V was cut by 0 bases and J by 2 bases, with 17 bases left in between. Germline lookup yields CDR1 LGHNA and CDR2 YSLEER. The CDR3 is 18 amino acids.

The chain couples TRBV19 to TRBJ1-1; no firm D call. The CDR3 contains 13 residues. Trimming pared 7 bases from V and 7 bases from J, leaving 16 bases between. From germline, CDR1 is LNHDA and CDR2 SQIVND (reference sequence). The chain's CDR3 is CASIFGRAGEAFF. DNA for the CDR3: TGTGCCAGTATCTTCGGGAGGGCGGGTGAAGCTTTCTTT.

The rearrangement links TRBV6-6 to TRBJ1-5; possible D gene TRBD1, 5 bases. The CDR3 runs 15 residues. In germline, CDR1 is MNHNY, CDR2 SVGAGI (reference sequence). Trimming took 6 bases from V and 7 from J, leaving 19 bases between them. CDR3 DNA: TGTGCCAGCAGCGGCGTACCCCAGGGCGCCCAGCCCCAGCATTTT. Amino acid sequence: CASSGVPQGAQPQHF.

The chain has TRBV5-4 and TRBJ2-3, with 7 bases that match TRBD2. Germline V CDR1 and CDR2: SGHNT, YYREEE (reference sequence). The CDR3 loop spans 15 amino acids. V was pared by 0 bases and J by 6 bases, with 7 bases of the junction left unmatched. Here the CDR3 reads CASSLAGGRTDTQYF. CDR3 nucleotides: TGTGCCAGCAGCTTGGCGGGCGGGAGAACGGATACGCAGTATTTT.

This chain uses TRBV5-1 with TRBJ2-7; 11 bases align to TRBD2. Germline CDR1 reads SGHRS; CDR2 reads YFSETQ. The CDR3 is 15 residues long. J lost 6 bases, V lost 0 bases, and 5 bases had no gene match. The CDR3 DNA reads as TGCGCCAGCAGCTTGGCCCTTAGCGGGAGGGCCGAGCAGTACTTC. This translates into CASSLALSGRAEQYF.

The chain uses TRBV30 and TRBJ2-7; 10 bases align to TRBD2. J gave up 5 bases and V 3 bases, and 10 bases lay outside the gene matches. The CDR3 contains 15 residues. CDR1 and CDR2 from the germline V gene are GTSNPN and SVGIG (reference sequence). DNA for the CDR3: TGTGCCTGGAGCCTAGCGGGAGAAGGTAGCGACGAGCAGTACTTC. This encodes CAWSLAGEGSDEQYF. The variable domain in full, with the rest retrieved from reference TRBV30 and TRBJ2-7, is SQTIHQWPATLVQPVGSPLSLECTVEGTSNPNLYWYRQAAGRGLQLLFYSVGIGQISSEVPQNLSASRPQDRQFILSSKKLLLSDSGFYLCAWSLAGEGSDEQYFGPGTRLTVT.

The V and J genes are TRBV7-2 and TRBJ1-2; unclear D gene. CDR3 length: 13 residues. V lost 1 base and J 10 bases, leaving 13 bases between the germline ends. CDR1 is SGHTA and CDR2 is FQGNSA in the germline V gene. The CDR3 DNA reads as TGTGCCAGCAGCTTAGGGCGGATTGGAGACTACACCTTC. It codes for CASSLGRIGDYTF.

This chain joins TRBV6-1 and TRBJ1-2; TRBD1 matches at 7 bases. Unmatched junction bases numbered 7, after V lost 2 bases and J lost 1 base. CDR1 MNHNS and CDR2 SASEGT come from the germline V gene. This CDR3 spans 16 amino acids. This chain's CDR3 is CASSEKRPGGNYGYTF. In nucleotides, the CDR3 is TGTGCCAGCAGTGAAAAGAGGCCAGGGGGTAACTATGGCTACACCTTC.

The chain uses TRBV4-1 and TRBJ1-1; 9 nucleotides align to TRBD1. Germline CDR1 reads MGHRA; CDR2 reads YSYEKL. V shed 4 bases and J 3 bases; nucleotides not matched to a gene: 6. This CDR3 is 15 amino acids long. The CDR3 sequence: CASSPRTGVYTEAFF. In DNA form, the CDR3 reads TGCGCCAGCAGCCCAAGGACAGGGGTTTACACTGAAGCTTTCTTT.

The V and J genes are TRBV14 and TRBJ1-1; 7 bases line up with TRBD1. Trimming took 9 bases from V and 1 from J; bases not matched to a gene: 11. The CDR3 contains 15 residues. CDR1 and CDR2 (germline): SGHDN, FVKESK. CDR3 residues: CASSPADRWNTEAFF. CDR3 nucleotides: TGTGCCAGTTCCCCCGCGGACAGGTGGAACACTGAAGCTTTCTTT.

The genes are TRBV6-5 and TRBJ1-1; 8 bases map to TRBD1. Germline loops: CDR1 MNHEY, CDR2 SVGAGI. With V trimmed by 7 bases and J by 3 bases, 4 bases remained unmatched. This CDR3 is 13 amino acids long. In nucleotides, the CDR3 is TGTGCCAGCAACGACAGGGGTTACACTGAAGCTTTCTTT. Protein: CASNDRGYTEAFF.

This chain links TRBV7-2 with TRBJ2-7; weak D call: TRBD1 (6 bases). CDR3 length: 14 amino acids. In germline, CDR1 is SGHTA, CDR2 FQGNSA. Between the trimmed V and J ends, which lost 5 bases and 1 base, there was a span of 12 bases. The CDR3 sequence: CASSVTGQSYEQYF. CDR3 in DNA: TGTGCCAGCAGCGTCACAGGACAGTCCTACGAGCAGTACTTC. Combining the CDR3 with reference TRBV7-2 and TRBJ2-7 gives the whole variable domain GAGVSQSPSNKVTEKGKDVELRCDPISGHTALYWYRQSLGQGLEFLIYFQGNSAPDKSGLPSDRFSAERTGGSVSTLTIQRTQQEDSAVYLCASSVTGQSYEQYFGPGTRLTVT.

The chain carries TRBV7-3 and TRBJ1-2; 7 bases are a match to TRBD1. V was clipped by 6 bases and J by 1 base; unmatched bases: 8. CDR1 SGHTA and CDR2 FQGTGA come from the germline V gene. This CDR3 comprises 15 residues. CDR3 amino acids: CASRPQGGINYGYTF. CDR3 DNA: TGTGCCAGCAGGCCCCAGGGGGGAATTAACTATGGCTACACCTTC.

CDR3 nucleotides: TGTGCCAGCAGCCAAGGGACTAGCGGGATATCCTACGAGCAGTACTTC. This gives the protein CASSQGTSGISYEQYF. The V call is TRBV4-2, the J call TRBJ2-7, with 12 bases aligning to TRBD2. The CDR3 sequence is 16 residues long. V lost 1 base and J lost 1; bases outside the gene matches: 2. Germline V lookup: CDR1 LGHNA, CDR2 YNFKEQ.

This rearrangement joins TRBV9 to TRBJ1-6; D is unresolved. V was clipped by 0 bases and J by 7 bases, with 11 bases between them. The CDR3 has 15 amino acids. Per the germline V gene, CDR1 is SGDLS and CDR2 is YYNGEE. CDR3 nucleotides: TGTGCCAGCAGCGTAGGGGCCAGTTACAATTCACCCCTCCACTTT. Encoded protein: CASSVGASYNSPLHF.

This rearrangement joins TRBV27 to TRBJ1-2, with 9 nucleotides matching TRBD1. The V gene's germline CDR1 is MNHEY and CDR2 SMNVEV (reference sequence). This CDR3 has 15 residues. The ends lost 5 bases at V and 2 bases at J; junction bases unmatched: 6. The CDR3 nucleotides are TGTGCCAGCAGTCTACAGGGGGCGAGGAACTATGGCTACACCTTC. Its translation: CASSLQGARNYGYTF.